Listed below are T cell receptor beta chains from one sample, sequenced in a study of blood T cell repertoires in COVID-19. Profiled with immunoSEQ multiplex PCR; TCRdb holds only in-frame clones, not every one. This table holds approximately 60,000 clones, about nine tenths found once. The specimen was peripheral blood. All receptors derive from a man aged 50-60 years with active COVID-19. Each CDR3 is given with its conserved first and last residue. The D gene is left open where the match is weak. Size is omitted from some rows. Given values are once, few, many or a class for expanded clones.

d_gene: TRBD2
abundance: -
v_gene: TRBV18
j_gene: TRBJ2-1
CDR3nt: TGTGCCAGCTCACTGATTAGCGGGAGCCGCTCCTACAATGAGCAGTTCTTC
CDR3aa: CASSLISGSRSYNEQFF

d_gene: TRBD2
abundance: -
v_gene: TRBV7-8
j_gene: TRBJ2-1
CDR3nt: TGTGCCAGCAGCCTCCTGAGCGGGGGGGCAGTCTATGAGCAGTTCTTC
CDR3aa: CASSLLSGGAVYEQFF

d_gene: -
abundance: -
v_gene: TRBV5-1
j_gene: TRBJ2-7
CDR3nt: TGCGCCAGCAGCCCCCTCAGGAGGAGGGAGCAGTACTTC
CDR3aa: CASSPLRRREQYF

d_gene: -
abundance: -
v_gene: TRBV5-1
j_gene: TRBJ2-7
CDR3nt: TGCGCCAGCAGCGGAGTGCGGGGAGACCACGAGCAGTACTTC
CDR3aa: CASSGVRGDHEQYF

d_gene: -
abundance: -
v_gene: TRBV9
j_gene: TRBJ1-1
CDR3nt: TGTGCCAGCAGCGTAGATCTCCGGGAGACCGCTGAAGCTTTCTTT
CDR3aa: CASSVDLRETAEAFF

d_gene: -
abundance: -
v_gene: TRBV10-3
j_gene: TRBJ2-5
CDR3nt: TGTGCCATCCGGACAGACCTCCAAGAGACCCAGTACTTC
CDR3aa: CAIRTDLQETQYF

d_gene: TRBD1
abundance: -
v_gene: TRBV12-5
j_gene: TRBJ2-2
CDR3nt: TGTGCTAGTGGTCCACAGGGGCCTGCCACCGGGGAGCTGTTTTTT
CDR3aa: CASGPQGPATGELFF

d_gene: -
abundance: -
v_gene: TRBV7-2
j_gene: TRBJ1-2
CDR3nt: TGTGCCAGCAGCCCCCCCGGAGTAGTCTATGGCTACACCTTC
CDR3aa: CASSPPGVVYGYTF

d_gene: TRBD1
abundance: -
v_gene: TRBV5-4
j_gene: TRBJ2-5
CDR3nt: TGTGCCAGCAGCTTGGGGGACAGGATCCCCCAGAAGACCCAGTACTTC
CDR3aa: CASSLGDRIPQKTQYF

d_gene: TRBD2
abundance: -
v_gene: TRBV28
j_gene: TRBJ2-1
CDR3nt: TGTGCCAGCGGTAGCGGGAGGGCTTACAATGAGCAGTTCTTC
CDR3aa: CASGSGRAYNEQFF

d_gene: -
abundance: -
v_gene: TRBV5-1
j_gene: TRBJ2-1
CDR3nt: TGCGCCAGCAGCTTGGTCTCAGTGGATGAGCAGTTCTTC
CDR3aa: CASSLVSVDEQFF

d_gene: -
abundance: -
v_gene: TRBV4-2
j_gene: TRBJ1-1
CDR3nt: TGTGCCAGCAGCCCCCCCGGGGTAGGACTGAACACTGAAGCTTTCTTT
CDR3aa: CASSPPGVGLNTEAFF

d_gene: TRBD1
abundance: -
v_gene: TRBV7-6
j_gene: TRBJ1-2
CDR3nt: TGTGCCAGCAGCGGGCTTGGGACAGGGAAGTCTAACTATGGCTACACCTTC
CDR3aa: CASSGLGTGKSNYGYTF

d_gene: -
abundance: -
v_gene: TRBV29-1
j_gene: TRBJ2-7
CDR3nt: TGCAGCGTTGCCAGCTCCTACGAGCAGTACTTC
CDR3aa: CSVASSYEQYF

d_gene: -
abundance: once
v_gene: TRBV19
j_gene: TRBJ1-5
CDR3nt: TGTGCCAGTAGTCTCAGGGCGGAAGCCAATCAGCCCCAGCATTTT
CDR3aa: CASSLRAEANQPQHF

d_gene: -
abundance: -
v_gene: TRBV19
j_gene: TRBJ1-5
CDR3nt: TGTGCCAGTAGTATTCGTCAGGGCCCCTTCGGGGGTCAGCCCCAGCATTTT
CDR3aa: CASSIRQGPFGGQPQHF

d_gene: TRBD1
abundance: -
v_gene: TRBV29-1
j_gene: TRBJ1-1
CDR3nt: TGCAGCGTCGAGTTGGGACAGTCCGACACTGAAGCTTTCTTT
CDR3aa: CSVELGQSDTEAFF

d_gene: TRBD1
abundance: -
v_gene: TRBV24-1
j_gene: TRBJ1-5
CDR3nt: TGTGCCACCAGTGAGCAGGGGGCTTATCAGCCCCAGCATTTT
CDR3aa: CATSEQGAYQPQHF

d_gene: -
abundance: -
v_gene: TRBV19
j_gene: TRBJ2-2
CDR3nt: TGTGCCAGTAGTGCTACTAGCCTGAACACCGGGGAGCTGTTTTTT
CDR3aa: CASSATSLNTGELFF

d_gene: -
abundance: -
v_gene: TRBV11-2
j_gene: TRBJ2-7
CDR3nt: TGTGCCAGCAGCTTAGTAAGTGGCTTCTCCTACGAGCAGTACTTC
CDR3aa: CASSLVSGFSYEQYF